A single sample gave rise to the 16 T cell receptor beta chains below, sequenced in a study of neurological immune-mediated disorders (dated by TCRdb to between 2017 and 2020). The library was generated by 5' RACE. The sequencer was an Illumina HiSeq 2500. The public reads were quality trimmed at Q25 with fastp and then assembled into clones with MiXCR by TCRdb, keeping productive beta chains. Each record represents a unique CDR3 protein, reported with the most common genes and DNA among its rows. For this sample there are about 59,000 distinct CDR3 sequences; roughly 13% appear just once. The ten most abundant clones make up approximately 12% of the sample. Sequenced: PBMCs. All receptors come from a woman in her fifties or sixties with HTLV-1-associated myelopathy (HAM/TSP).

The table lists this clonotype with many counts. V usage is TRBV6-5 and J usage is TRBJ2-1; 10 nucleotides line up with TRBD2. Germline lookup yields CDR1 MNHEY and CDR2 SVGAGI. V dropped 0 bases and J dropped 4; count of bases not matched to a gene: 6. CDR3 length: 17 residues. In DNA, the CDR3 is TGTGCCAGCAGTTACTCTAGACTAGCGGGTCGGTACAATGAGCAGTTCTTC. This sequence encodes CASSYSRLAGRYNEQFF.

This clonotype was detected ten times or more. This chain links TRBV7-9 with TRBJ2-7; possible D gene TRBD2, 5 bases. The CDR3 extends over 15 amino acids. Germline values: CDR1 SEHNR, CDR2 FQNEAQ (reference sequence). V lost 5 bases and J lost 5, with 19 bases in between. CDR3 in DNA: TGTGCCAGCAGCCCCCCCCTAGGTAGCGCCAACGAGCAGTACTTC. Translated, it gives CASSPPLGSANEQYF.

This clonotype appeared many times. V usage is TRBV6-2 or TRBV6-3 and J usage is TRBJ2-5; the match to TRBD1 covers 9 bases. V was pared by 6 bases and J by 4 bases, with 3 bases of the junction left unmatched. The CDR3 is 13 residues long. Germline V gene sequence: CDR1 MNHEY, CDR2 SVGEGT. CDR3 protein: CASRRTGAETQYF. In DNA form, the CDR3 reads TGTGCCAGCAGGCGGACAGGGGCAGAGACCCAGTACTTC.

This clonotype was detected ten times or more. The CDR3: CASSLDGRGSSGNTIYF. The CDR3 DNA sequence: TGCGCCAGCAGCTTGGACGGCAGAGGAAGCTCTGGAAACACCATATATTTT. The chain uses TRBV5-1 and TRBJ1-3; D ambiguous. Germline loops: CDR1 SGHRS, CDR2 YFSETQ. This CDR3 comprises 17 residues. V was shortened by 0 bases and J by 0 bases, with 13 bases between the two germline ends. Filled out from reference TRBV5-1 and TRBJ1-3, the complete variable domain reads KAGVTQTPRYLIKTRGQQVTLSCSPISGHRSVSWYQQTPGQGLQFLFEYFSETQRNKGNFPGRFSGRQFSNSRSEMNVSTLELGDSALYLCASSLDGRGSSGNTIYFGEGSWLTVV.

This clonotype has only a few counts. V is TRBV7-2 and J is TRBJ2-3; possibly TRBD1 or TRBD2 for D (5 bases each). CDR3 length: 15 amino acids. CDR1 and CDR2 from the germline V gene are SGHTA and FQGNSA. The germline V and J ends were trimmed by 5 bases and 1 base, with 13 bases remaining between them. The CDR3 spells CASSRPRGGTDTQYF. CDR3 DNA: TGTGCCAGCAGCCGACCTAGGGGAGGCACAGATACGCAGTATTTT.

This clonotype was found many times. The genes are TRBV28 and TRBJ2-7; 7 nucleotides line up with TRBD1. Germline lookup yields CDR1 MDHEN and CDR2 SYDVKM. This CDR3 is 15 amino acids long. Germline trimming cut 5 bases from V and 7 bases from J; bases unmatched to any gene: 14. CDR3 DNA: TGTGCCAGCAGTCGACCTAGGACAGGAATACCAGAGCAGTACTTC. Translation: CASSRPRTGIPEQYF.

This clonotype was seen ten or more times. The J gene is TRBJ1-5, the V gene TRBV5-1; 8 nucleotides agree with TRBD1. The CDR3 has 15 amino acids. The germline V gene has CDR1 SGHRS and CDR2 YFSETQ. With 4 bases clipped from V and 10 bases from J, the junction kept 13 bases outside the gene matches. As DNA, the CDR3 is TGCGCCAGCAGCCTTCTTCCGACAGGGGAAGGCCCCCAGCATTTT. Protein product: CASSLLPTGEGPQHF.

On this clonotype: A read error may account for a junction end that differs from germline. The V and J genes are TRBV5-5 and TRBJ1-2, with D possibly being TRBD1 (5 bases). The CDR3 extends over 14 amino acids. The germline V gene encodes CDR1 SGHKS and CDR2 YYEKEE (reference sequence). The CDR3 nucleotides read TGTGTCAGCAGCTCGTGGGGCGGATACTTTGGCTACACCTTC. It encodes CVSSSWGGYFGYTF.

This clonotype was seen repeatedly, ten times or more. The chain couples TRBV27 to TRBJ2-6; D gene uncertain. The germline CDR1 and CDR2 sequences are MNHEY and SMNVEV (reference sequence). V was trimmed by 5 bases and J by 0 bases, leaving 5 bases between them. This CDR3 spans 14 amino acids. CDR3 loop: CASSRSSGANVLTF. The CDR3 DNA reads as TGTGCCAGCAGTAGGAGCTCTGGGGCCAACGTCCTGACTTTC.

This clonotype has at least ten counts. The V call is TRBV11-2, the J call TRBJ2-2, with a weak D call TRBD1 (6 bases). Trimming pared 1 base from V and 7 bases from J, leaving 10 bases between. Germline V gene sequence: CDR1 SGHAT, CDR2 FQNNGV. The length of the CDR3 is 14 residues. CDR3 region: CASSLVTGHGELFF. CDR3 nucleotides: TGTGCCAGCAGCTTAGTAACAGGGCACGGGGAGCTGTTTTTT. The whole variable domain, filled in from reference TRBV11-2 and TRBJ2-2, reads EAGVAQSPRYKIIEKRQSVAFWCNPISGHATLYWYQQILGQGPKLLIQFQNNGVVDDSQLPKDRFSAERLKGVDSTLKIQPAKLEDSAVYLCASSLVTGHGELFFGEGSRLTVL.

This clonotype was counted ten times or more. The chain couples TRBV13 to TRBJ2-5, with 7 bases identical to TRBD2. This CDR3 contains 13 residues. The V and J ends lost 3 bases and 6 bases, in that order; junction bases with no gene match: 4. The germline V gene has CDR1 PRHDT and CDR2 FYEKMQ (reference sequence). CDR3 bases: TGTGCCAGCAGCTTCGGCGGGAGACAGACCCAGTACTTC. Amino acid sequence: CASSFGGRQTQYF.

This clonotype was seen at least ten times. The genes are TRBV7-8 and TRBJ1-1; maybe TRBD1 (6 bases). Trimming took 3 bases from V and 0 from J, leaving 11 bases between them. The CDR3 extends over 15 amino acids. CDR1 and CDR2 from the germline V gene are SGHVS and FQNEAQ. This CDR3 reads CASSFRTGLNTEAFF. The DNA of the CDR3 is TGTGCCAGCAGCTTCCGTACAGGGCTGAACACTGAAGCTTTCTTT. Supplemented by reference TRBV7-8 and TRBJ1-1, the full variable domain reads GAGVSQSPRYKVAKRGQDVALRCDPISGHVSLFWYQQALGQGPEFLTYFQNEAQLDKSGLPSDRFFAERPEGSVSTLKIQRTQQEDSAVYLCASSFRTGLNTEAFFGQGTRLTVV.

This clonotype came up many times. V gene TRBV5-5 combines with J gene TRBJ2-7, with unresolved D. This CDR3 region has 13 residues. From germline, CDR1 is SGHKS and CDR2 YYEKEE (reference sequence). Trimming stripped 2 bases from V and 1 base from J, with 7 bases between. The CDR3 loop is CASSFWSSYEQYF. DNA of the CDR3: TGTGCCAGCAGCTTTTGGTCTTCCTACGAGCAGTACTTC.

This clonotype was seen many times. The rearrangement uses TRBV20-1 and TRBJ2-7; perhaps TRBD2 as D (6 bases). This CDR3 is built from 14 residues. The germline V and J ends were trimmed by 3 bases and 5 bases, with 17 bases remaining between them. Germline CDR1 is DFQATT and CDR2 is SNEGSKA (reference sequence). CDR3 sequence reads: CSARGLPLADEQYF. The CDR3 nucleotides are TGCAGTGCTAGGGGACTCCCCCTTGCCGACGAGCAGTACTTC.

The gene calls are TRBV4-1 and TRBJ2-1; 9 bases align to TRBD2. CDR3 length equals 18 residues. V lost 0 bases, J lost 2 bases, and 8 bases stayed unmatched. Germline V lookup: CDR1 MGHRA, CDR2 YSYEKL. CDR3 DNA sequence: TGCGCCAGCAGCCAAGATCCGGTAGCGGGAGATCCCTACAATGAGCAGTTCTTC. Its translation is CASSQDPVAGDPYNEQFF.

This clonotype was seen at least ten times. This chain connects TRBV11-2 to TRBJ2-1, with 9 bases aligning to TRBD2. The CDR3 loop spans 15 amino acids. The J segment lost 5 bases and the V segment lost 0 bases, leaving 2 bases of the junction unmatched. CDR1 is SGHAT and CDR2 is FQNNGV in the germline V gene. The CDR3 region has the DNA TGTGCCAGCAGCTTAGATCTAGCGGGACACAATGAGCAGTTCTTC. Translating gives CASSLDLAGHNEQFF.